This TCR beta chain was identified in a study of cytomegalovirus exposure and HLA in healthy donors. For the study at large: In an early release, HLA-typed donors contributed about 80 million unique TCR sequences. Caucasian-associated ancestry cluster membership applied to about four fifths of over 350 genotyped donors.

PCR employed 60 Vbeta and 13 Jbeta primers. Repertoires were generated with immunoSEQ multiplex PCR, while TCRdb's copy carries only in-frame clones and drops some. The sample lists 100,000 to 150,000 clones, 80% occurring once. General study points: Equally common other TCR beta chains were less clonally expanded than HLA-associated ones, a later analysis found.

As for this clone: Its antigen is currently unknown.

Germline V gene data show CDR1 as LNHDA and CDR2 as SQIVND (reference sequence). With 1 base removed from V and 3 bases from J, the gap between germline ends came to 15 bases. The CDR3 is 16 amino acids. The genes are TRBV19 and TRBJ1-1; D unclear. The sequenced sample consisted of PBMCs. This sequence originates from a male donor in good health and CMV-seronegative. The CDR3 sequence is CASSIGPDAEDTEAFF. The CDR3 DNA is TGTGCCAGTAGTATAGGACCGGACGCGGAGGACACTGAAGCTTTCTTT. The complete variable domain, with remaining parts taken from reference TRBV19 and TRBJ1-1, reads DGGITQSPKYLFRKEGQNVTLSCEQNLNHDAMYWYRQDPGQGLRLIYYSQIVNDFQKGDIAEGYSVSREKKESFPLTVTSAQKNPTAFYLCASSIGPDAEDTEAFFGQGTRLTVV.